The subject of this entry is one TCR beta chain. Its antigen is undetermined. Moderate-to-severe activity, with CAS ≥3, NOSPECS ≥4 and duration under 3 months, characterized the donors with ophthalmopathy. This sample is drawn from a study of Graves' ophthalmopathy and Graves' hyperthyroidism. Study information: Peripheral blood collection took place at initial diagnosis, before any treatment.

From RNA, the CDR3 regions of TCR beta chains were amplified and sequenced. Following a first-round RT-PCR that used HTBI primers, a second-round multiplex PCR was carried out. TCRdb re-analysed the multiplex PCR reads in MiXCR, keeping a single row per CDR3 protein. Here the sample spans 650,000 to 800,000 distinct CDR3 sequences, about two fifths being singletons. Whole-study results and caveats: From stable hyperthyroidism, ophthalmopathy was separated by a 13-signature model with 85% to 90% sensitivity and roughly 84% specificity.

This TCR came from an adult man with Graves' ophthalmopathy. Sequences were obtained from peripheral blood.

CDR3 in amino acids: CASSLDGGVYDYGYTF. The CDR3, as DNA: TGTGCCAGCAGCTTGGATGGGGGGGTCTATGACTATGGCTACACCTTC. This chain connects TRBV5-4 to TRBJ1-2; a weak D match, TRBD1 (5 bases). From germline, CDR1 is SGHNT and CDR2 YYREEE (reference sequence). The CDR3 is made up of 16 amino acids. The germline V and J ends were trimmed by 0 bases and 3 bases, with 15 bases remaining between them.